Below are 32 T cell receptor beta chains sequenced from a single sample in a study of blood T cell repertoires in COVID-19. Sequencing was performed with immunoSEQ multiplex PCR; in TCRdb, only in-frame clones are kept and a portion is missing. The sample lists about 250,000 clones; 80% to 90% were seen once. Sequenced: peripheral blood. The receptor source for this set is a man aged 35 to 55 with active or convalescent COVID-19.

The CDR3 protein is CAIRGLAGLNTGELFF. Here the CDR3 DNA reads TGTGCCATCCGCGGACTAGCGGGTTTGAACACCGGGGAGCTGTTTTTT. The rearrangement joins TRBV10-3 to TRBJ2-2; 11 positions agree with TRBD2. With 8 bases clipped from V and 1 base from J, the junction kept 6 bases outside the gene matches. The V gene's germline CDR1 is ENHRY and CDR2 SYGVKD. The CDR3 covers 16 residues.

The chain carries TRBV29-1 and TRBJ1-1; D is perhaps TRBD1 (6 bases). The CDR3 is made up of 13 amino acids. From germline, CDR1 is SQVTM and CDR2 ANQGSEA. The V end was cut by 4 bases, the J end by 7 bases, with 16 bases between. This chain's CDR3 is CSVGRGGRGEAFF. In DNA form, the CDR3 reads TGCAGCGTTGGCCGGGGGGGGCGAGGTGAAGCTTTCTTT.

The chain recombines TRBV2 with TRBJ2-2, with TRBD1 matching 8 bases. The CDR3 length is 14 residues. The junction had 4 bases not matched to a gene; V was cut back by 6 bases and J by 4 bases. Germline CDR1 and CDR2: SNHLY and FYNNEI. CDR3 nucleotides: TGTGCCAGCAGAAGGACAGGGCTCACCGGGGAGCTGTTTTTT. Its protein product is CASRRTGLTGELFF.

The chain combines TRBV14 with TRBJ2-3; tentative D call: TRBD2 (6 bases). V lost 4 bases to trimming and J lost 2 bases, with 10 bases between them. Germline assignment: CDR1 SGHDN and CDR2 FVKESK. The CDR3 consists of 14 residues. CDR3 residues: CASSRSSDTDTQYF. The CDR3, as DNA: TGTGCCAGCAGCCGATCTAGCGACACAGATACGCAGTATTTT.

The sample holds one count of this clone. This chain connects TRBV27 to TRBJ2-1, with 9 bases that match TRBD1. V shed 6 bases and J 8 bases; nucleotides not matched to a gene: 11. Germline assignment: CDR1 MNHEY and CDR2 SMNVEV (reference sequence). This CDR3 is 15 amino acids long. The CDR3 DNA reads as TGTGCCAGCAGCGGAGGCCGCTGGACAGGGGATGAGCAGTTCTTC. It translates to CASSGGRWTGDEQFF.

This clone was observed a single time. V usage is TRBV7-2 and J usage is TRBJ1-5; the D gene is possibly TRBD1 (5 bases). The germline V gene encodes CDR1 SGHTA and CDR2 FQGNSA. V lost 8 bases, J lost 0 bases, and 14 bases lay in between. The CDR3 contains 15 residues. The DNA for the CDR3 is TGTGCCAGCTTGGCGGGGCCATATAGCAATCAGCCCCAGCATTTT. The encoded protein is CASLAGPYSNQPQHF.

V and J are TRBV11-2 and TRBJ1-4; no firm D call. The V gene lost 6 bases and the J gene lost 3 bases, with 14 bases spanning the gap. This CDR3 is built from 15 residues. CDR1 and CDR2 (germline): SGHAT, FQNNGV. The CDR3 loop is CASSSLETPNEKLFF. CDR3 bases: TGTGCCAGCAGTAGTCTAGAGACTCCTAATGAAAAACTGTTTTTT. The variable domain in full, completed from reference TRBV11-2 and TRBJ1-4, reads EAGVAQSPRYKIIEKRQSVAFWCNPISGHATLYWYQQILGQGPKLLIQFQNNGVVDDSQLPKDRFSAERLKGVDSTLKIQPAKLEDSAVYLCASSSLETPNEKLFFGSGTQLSVL.

This clone has just one count. The V and J genes are TRBV7-2 and TRBJ1-1; possibly TRBD1 for D (5 bases). The CDR3 has 14 amino acids. V was pared by 5 bases and J by 7 bases, with 17 bases between. Germline CDR1 and CDR2: SGHTA and FQGNSA. The CDR3 protein is CASSRGPGWGEAFF. The CDR3 bases are TGTGCCAGCAGCAGAGGACCAGGGTGGGGTGAAGCTTTCTTT. The full variable domain, completed using reference TRBV7-2 and TRBJ1-1, is GAGVSQSPSNKVTEKGKDVELRCDPISGHTALYWYRQSLGQGLEFLIYFQGNSAPDKSGLPSDRFSAERTGGSVSTLTIQRTQQEDSAVYLCASSRGPGWGEAFFGQGTRLTVV.

This chain links TRBV13 with TRBJ2-1, with TRBD1 matching 7 bases. After removal of 3 bases from V and 4 bases from J, the junction contained 6 bases not matched to a gene. Per germline, CDR1 PRHDT and CDR2 FYEKMQ (reference sequence). The CDR3 sequence is 15 residues long. The CDR3 sequence: CASSFRQGRYNEQFF. The CDR3 coding sequence is TGTGCCAGCAGCTTCAGACAGGGAAGGTACAATGAGCAGTTCTTC.

The chain combines TRBV30 with TRBJ1-1; 8 positions agree with TRBD1. The V gene's germline CDR1 is GTSNPN and CDR2 SVGIG (reference sequence). Losses at the gene ends were 5 bases for V and 5 bases for J; bases not matched to a gene: 10. The CDR3 contains 14 residues. This chain's CDR3 is CAWVTGGGRTEAFF. The DNA for the CDR3 is TGTGCCTGGGTTACAGGGGGAGGAAGGACTGAAGCTTTCTTT. Variable domain in full (rest from reference TRBV30 and TRBJ1-1): SQTIHQWPATLVQPVGSPLSLECTVEGTSNPNLYWYRQAAGRGLQLLFYSVGIGQISSEVPQNLSASRPQDRQFILSSKKLLLSDSGFYLCAWVTGGGRTEAFFGQGTRLTVV.

CDR3 sequence reads: CASSPDSASLEQYF. CDR3 DNA sequence: TGTGCCAGCTCACCAGATAGCGCTTCGCTCGAGCAGTACTTC. The chain joins TRBV18 to TRBJ2-7; TRBD2 might be the D (5 bases). Germline lookup yields CDR1 KGHSH and CDR2 LQKENI. This CDR3 is built from 14 residues. The V end lost 2 bases, the J end lost 6 bases, and 14 bases lay between the germline ends.

The V gene is TRBV3-1 (or the pseudogene TRBV3-2), the J gene TRBJ2-1, with TRBD2 identical over 10 bases. Germline V gives CDR1 LGHDT, CDR2 YNNKEL (reference sequence). The junction had 8 bases not matched to a gene; V was cut back by 3 bases and J by 6 bases. The CDR3 contains 16 residues. The CDR3 spells CASSQGLAGAPNEQFF. In DNA form, the CDR3 reads TGTGCCAGCAGCCAGGGCCTAGCGGGAGCACCCAATGAGCAGTTCTTC.

This sequence joins TRBV12-3 or TRBV12-4 and TRBJ1-1; no clear D gene. This CDR3 contains 13 residues. Trimming took off 1 base at V and 0 bases at J, with 3 bases between the two ends. The CDR3 DNA follows: TGTGCCAGCAGTTTAGGGCTGAACACTGAAGCTTTCTTT. It is translated as CASSLGLNTEAFF.

The chain joins TRBV4-3 to TRBJ2-3; TRBD1 is a possible D gene (5 bases). V was clipped by 1 base and J by 6 bases, with 17 bases between them. The CDR3 sequence is 16 residues long. Germline-derived CDR1 and CDR2 are LGHNA and YSLEER. CDR3: CASSQGRIQESDTQYF. As DNA, the CDR3 is TGCGCCAGCAGCCAAGGCCGAATACAGGAATCGGATACGCAGTATTTT.

This clone was observed a single time. This sequence joins TRBV7-9 and TRBJ2-2; maybe TRBD2 (5 bases). This CDR3 contains 15 residues. Germline loops: CDR1 SEHNR, CDR2 FQNEAQ (reference sequence). Trimming left V 6 bases short and J 0 bases short, with 11 bases between. The CDR3 loop reads CASRSGIANTGELFF. CDR3 DNA: TGTGCCAGCAGGTCGGGAATCGCGAACACCGGGGAGCTGTTTTTT.

The chain uses TRBV19 and TRBJ1-5; 9 bases agree with TRBD1. CDR3 length equals 14 residues. Germline V gene sequence: CDR1 LNHDA, CDR2 SQIVND (reference sequence). V was clipped by 8 bases and J by 5 bases; unmatched bases: 7. The DNA of the CDR3 is TGTGCCAGTGATTTACAGGGGGCCGATCAGCCCCAGCATTTT. This sequence encodes CASDLQGADQPQHF.

This rearrangement joins TRBV5-6 to TRBJ2-2; 7 nucleotides line up with TRBD2. The CDR3 sequence is 16 residues long. J was trimmed by 0 bases and V by 0 bases; bases with no gene match: 2. Germline CDR1 and CDR2: SGHDT and YYEEEE. In nucleotides, the CDR3 is TGTGCCAGCAGCTTGGTTCTAGCGGCGAACACCGGGGAGCTGTTTTTT. It encodes CASSLVLAANTGELFF.

V is TRBV5-6 and J is TRBJ2-4; 8 bases map to TRBD1. CDR1 is SGHDT, CDR2 YYEEEE, per germline. The CDR3 totals 16 residues. The V gene end was trimmed by 4 bases and the J gene end by 1 base; junction bases not matched to a gene: 7. CDR3 DNA: TGTGCCAGCAGCCTAGACAGGGGTGGTGCCAAAAACATTCAGTACTTC. Residues: CASSLDRGGAKNIQYF.

The rearrangement joins TRBV12-3 or TRBV12-4 to TRBJ2-2; 7 bases are a match to TRBD2. This CDR3 contains 12 residues. V shed 8 bases, J shed 7 bases, and the junction held 4 bases outside the gene matches. CDR3 region: CASLAGVGELFF. CDR3 bases: TGTGCCAGCCTCGCGGGGGTCGGGGAGCTGTTTTTT.

This chain joins TRBV5-1 and TRBJ2-2, with no clear D. Trimming removed 0 bases at V and 4 bases at J, with 10 bases between. The CDR3 totals 15 residues. CDR1 is SGHRS and CDR2 is YFSETQ in the germline V gene. CDR3: CASSLDSTITGELFF. Written as DNA, the CDR3 is TGCGCCAGCAGCTTGGACAGCACCATCACCGGGGAGCTGTTTTTT.

This chain links TRBV7-2 with TRBJ2-3; 11 nucleotides agree with TRBD2. This CDR3 contains 15 residues. Germline-derived CDR1 and CDR2 are SGHTA and FQGNSA. Unmatched junction bases numbered 1, after V lost 1 base and J lost 4 bases. CDR3: CASSLGSGGADTQYF. CDR3 DNA sequence: TGTGCCAGCAGCTTAGGTAGCGGGGGGGCAGATACGCAGTATTTT.

The chain has TRBV28 and TRBJ2-1, with 9 bases lining up with TRBD2. The germline CDR1 and CDR2 sequences are MDHEN and SYDVKM. V was clipped by 5 bases and J by 8 bases; unmatched bases: 10. The CDR3 has 15 residues. The DNA of the CDR3 is TGTGCCAGCAGTCCCCATAGCGGGAGAGGCTATGAGCAGTTCTTC. Amino acids: CASSPHSGRGYEQFF.

This chain uses TRBV18 with TRBJ1-3, with D uncertain. The CDR3 totals 15 residues. Germline values: CDR1 KGHSH, CDR2 LQKENI. V lost 3 bases and J lost 0, with 9 bases in between. This CDR3 reads CASSPNRDSGNTIYF. The DNA for the CDR3 is TGTGCCAGCTCACCGAACCGGGACTCTGGAAACACCATATATTTT.

This clone was seen a single time. This chain uses TRBV24-1 with TRBJ1-4; 8 bases map to TRBD1. The CDR3 consists of 15 residues. Unmatched junction bases numbered 0, after V lost 3 bases and J lost 1 base. From germline, CDR1 is KGHDR and CDR2 SFDVKD. CDR3: CATSDGQGTNEKLFF. The CDR3 DNA follows: TGTGCCACCAGTGATGGACAGGGAACTAATGAAAAACTGTTTTTT.

This sequence joins TRBV7-9 and TRBJ2-5; 8 positions agree with TRBD1. CDR3 length: 15 residues. CDR1 SEHNR and CDR2 FQNEAQ come from the germline V gene (reference sequence). With 5 bases clipped from V and 4 bases from J, the junction kept 9 bases outside the gene matches. The CDR3 DNA sequence: TGTGCCAGCAGCCAAGGACAGGGATATACAGAGACCCAGTACTTC. Its protein product is CASSQGQGYTETQYF. The full variable domain, its missing parts supplied by reference TRBV7-9 and TRBJ2-5, is DTGVSQNPRHKITKRGQNVTFRCDPISEHNRLYWYRQTLGQGPEFLTYFQNEAQLEKSRLLSDRFSAERPKGSFSTLEIQRTEQGDSAMYLCASSQGQGYTETQYFGPGTRLLVL.

The genes are TRBV28 and TRBJ2-7, with D tentatively TRBD1 (5 bases). The CDR3 length is 13 residues. The V end lost 2 bases, the J end lost 6 bases, and 11 bases lay between the germline ends. Germline lookup yields CDR1 MDHEN and CDR2 SYDVKM. CDR3 sequence: CASSLVGRGEQYF. CDR3 sequence (DNA): TGTGCCAGCAGTTTAGTGGGAAGGGGCGAGCAGTACTTC.

The chain is built from TRBV2 and TRBJ2-5, with TRBD1 matching over 8 bases. This CDR3 has 17 residues. With 2 bases clipped from V and 5 bases from J, the junction kept 13 bases outside the gene matches. Germline CDR1 reads SNHLY; CDR2 reads FYNNEI. Here the CDR3 reads CASSERFPAGGSETQYF. The DNA of the CDR3 is TGTGCCAGCAGTGAAAGGTTTCCGGCAGGGGGCTCGGAGACCCAGTACTTC.

This rearrangement joins TRBV7-9 to TRBJ2-5, with 7 bases matching TRBD2. Losses at the gene ends were 1 base for V and 7 bases for J; bases not matched to a gene: 6. Per germline, CDR1 SEHNR and CDR2 FQNEAQ (reference sequence). The CDR3 sequence is 14 residues long. The chain's CDR3 is CASSLEAGVATQYF. CDR3 bases: TGTGCCAGCAGCTTAGAGGCGGGGGTCGCGACCCAGTACTTC.

The chain is built from TRBV28 and TRBJ2-2; 9 bases fit TRBD1. Per the germline V gene, CDR1 is MDHEN and CDR2 is SYDVKM. V shed 4 bases, J shed 7 bases, and the junction held 10 bases outside the gene matches. The CDR3 runs to 16 residues. DNA for the CDR3: TGTGCCAGCAGTTCCGCCGGGACAGGGTTTGGCGGGGAGCTGTTTTTT. It specifies CASSSAGTGFGGELFF.

This clone was counted a few times. V usage is TRBV13 and J usage is TRBJ1-2; a weak D match, TRBD1 (5 bases). Looked up from germline, CDR1 is PRHDT and CDR2 is FYEKMQ (reference sequence). V shed 5 bases and J shed 2 bases, with 12 bases lying between them. The CDR3 consists of 14 residues. DNA of the CDR3: TGTGCCAGCAGCCCCCGCCAGGGCAACTATGGCTACACCTTC. It encodes CASSPRQGNYGYTF.

The chain uses TRBV14 and TRBJ2-7; 9 nucleotides align to TRBD2. In germline, CDR1 is SGHDN, CDR2 FVKESK. The CDR3 is 16 residues long. V lost 0 bases to trimming and J lost 3 bases; unmatched junction nucleotides: 6. CDR3: CASSQEMGLAYYEQYF. The DNA of the CDR3 is TGTGCCAGCAGCCAAGAAATGGGACTAGCCTACTACGAGCAGTACTTC.

This clone has more than one count but fewer than ten. CDR3 coding DNA: TGTGCCAGCCAGGGACAGGGGGCTCTCAACGCGATATCGGGAAGGCGTATTCGAGGCTACACCTTC. The encoded protein is CASQGQGALNAISGRRIRGYTF. The genes are TRBV2 and TRBJ1-2; TRBD1 agrees at 12 bases. With 8 bases clipped from V and 8 bases from J, the junction kept 33 bases outside the gene matches. Germline values: CDR1 SNHLY, CDR2 FYNNEI. This CDR3 comprises 22 residues.